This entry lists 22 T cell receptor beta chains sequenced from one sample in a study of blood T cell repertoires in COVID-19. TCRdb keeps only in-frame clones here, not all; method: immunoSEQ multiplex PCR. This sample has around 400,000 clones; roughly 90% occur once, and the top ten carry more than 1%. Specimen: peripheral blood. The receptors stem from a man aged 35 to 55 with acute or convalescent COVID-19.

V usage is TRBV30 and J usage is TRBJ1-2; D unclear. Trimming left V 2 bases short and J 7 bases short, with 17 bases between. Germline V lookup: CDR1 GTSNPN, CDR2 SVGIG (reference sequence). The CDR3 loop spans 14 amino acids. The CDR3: CAWSKAALGSGYTF. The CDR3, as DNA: TGTGCCTGGAGTAAGGCAGCTCTAGGTTCTGGCTACACCTTC.

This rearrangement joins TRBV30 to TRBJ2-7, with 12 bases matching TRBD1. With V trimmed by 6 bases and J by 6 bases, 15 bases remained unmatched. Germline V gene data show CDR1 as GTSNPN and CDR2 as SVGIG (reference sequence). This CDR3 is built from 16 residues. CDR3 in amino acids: CACRPLEGQGAGEQYF. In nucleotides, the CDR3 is TGTGCCTGCCGACCGCTCGAGGGACAGGGGGCGGGCGAGCAGTACTTC.

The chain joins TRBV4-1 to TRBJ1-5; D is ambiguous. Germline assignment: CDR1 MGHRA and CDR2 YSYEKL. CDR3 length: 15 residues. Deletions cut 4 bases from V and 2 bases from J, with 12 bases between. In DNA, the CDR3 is TGCGCCAGCAGCCCTGTGATGGGAGGCAATCAGCCCCAGCATTTT. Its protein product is CASSPVMGGNQPQHF.

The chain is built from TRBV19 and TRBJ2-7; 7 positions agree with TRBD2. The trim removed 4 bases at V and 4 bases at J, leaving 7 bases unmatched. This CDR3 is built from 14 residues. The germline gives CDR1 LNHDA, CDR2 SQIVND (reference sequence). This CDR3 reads CASSTRGGGYEQYF. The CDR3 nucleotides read TGTGCCAGTAGTACCCGCGGGGGTGGGTACGAGCAGTACTTC.

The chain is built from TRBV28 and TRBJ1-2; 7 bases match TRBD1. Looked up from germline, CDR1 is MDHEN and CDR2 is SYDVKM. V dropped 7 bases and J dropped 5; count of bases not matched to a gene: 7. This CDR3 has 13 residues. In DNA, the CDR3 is TGTGCCAGCACCCTGACAGGGAAGTATGGCTACACCTTC. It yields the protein CASTLTGKYGYTF.

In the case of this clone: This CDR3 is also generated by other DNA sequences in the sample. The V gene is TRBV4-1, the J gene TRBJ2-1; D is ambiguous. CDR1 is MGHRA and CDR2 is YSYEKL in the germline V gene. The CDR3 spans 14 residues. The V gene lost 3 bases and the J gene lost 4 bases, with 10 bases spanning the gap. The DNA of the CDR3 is TGCGCCAGCAGCCACTTGGTCCTATACAATGAGCAGTTCTTC. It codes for CASSHLVLYNEQFF.

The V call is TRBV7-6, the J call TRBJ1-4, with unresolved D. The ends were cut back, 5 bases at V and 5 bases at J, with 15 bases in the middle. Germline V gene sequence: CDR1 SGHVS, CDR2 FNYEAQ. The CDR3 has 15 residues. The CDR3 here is CASSVNTGENEKLFF. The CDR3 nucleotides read TGTGCCAGCAGCGTTAACACCGGGGAGAATGAAAAACTGTTTTTT.

The CDR3 sequence: CASSLVQGAYNEQFF. Written as DNA, the CDR3 is TGTGCCAGCAGCTTAGTACAGGGGGCATACAATGAGCAGTTCTTC. V gene TRBV7-9 combines with J gene TRBJ2-1; 9 positions agree with TRBD1. Germline CDR1 is SEHNR and CDR2 is FQNEAQ (reference sequence). The V segment lost 1 base and the J segment 4 bases; nucleotides outside the gene matches: 2. This CDR3 is built from 15 residues.

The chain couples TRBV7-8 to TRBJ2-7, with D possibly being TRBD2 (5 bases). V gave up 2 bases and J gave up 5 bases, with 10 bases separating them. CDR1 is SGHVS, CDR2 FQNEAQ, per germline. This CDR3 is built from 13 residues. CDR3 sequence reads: CASSLRRKDEQYF. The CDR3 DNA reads TGTGCCAGCAGCTTAAGGAGGAAGGACGAGCAGTACTTC.

The CDR3 spells CSAPGWGEKANYGYTF. The CDR3 region has the DNA TGCAGCGCCCCCGGCTGGGGGGAAAAAGCTAACTATGGCTACACCTTC. The rearrangement joins TRBV29-1 to TRBJ1-2; a possible D gene is TRBD1 (5 bases). Between the trimmed V and J ends, which lost 7 bases and 0 bases, there was a span of 21 bases. Germline loops: CDR1 SQVTM, CDR2 ANQGSEA. The CDR3 spans 16 residues.

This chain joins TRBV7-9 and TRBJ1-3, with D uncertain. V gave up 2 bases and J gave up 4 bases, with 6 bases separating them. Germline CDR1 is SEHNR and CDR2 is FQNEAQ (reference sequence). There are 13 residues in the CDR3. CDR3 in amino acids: CASSLNGGNTIYF. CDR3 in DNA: TGTGCCAGCAGCTTAAACGGGGGAAACACCATATATTTT.

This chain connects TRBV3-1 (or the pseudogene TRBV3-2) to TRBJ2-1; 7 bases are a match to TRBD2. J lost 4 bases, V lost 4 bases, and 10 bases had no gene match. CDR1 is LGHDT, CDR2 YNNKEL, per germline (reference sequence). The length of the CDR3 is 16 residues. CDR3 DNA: TGTGCCAGCAGCCCGTACCGGGACTACCGTTACAATGAGCAGTTCTTC. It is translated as CASSPYRDYRYNEQFF.

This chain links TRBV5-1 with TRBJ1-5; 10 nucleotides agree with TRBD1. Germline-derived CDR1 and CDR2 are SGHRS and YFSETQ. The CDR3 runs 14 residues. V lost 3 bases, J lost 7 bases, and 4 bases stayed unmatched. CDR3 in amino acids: CASSWTGGEQPQHF. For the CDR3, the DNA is TGCGCCAGCAGCTGGACAGGGGGAGAGCAGCCCCAGCATTTT.

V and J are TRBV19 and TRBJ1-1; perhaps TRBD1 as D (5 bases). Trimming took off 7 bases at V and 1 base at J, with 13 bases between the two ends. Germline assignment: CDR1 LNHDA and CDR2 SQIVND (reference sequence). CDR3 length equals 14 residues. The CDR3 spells CASTRDQGNTEAFF. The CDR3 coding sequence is TGTGCCAGTACCAGAGATCAGGGGAACACTGAAGCTTTCTTT.

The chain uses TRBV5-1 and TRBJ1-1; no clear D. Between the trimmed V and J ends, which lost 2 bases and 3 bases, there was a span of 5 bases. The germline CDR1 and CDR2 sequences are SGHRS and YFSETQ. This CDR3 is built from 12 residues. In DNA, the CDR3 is TGCGCCAGCAGCTTAGCACACACTGAAGCTTTCTTT. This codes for CASSLAHTEAFF.

In DNA, the CDR3 is TGTGCCAGCAGCTTAGGGCCTAATTCACCCCTCCACTTT. Protein product: CASSLGPNSPLHF. The chain links TRBV7-9 to TRBJ1-6; D not resolved. The CDR3 runs to 13 residues. The germline CDR1 and CDR2 sequences are SEHNR and FQNEAQ (reference sequence). Trimming took 1 base from V and 6 from J, leaving 4 bases between them.

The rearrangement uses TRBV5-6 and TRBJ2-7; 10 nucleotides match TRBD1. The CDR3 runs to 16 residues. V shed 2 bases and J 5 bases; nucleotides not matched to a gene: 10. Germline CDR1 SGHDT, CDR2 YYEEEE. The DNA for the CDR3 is TGTGCCAGCAGCTTAGGAGGGGGACAGGGGACCCACGAGCAGTACTTC. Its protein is CASSLGGGQGTHEQYF.

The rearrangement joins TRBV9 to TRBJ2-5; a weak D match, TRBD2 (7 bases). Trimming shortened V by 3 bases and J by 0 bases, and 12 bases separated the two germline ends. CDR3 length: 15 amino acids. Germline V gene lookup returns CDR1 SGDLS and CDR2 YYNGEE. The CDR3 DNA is TGTGCCAGCAGCGAGGGGGGGATGTACCAAGAGACCCAGTACTTC. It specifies CASSEGGMYQETQYF.

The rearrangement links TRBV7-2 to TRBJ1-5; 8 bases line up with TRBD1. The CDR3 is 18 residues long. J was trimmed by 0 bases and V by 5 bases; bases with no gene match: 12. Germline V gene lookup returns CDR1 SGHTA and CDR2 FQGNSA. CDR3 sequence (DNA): TGTGCCAGCAGCCTACCGGACAGGGTGAGGGGTAGCAATCAGCCCCAGCATTTT. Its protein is CASSLPDRVRGSNQPQHF.

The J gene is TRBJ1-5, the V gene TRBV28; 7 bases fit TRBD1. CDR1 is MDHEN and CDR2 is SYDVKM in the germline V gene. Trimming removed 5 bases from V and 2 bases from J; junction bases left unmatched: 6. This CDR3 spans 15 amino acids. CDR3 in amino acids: CASSPTGEGNQPQHF. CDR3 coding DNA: TGTGCCAGCAGTCCAACAGGGGAGGGCAATCAGCCCCAGCATTTT.

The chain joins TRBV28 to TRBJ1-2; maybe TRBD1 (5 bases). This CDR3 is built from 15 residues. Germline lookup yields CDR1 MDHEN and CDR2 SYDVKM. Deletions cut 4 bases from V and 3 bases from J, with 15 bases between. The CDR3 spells CASSWFGGRDYGYTF. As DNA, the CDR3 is TGTGCCAGCAGTTGGTTCGGGGGACGGGACTATGGCTACACCTTC.

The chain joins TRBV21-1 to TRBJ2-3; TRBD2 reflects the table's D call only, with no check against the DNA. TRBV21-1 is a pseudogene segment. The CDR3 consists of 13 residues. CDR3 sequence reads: CASSEGLADTQYF. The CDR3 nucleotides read TGTGCCAGCAGCGAGGGACTAGCGGATACGCAGTATTTT.